These T cell receptor beta chains were read from a single sample in a study of blood T cell repertoires in COVID-19. The method was immunoSEQ multiplex PCR; TCRdb's version includes in-frame clones alone and lacks a portion of them. The sample includes about 140,000 clones, around 80% seen only once; the top ten take over 15%. The sequencing sample was made of peripheral blood. These receptor sequences come from a man aged 50-59 years with acute or convalescent COVID-19. Each CDR3 is given with its conserved first and last residue. A D gene is named only where the DNA matches it firmly. Size is omitted from some rows. Given values are once, few, many or a class for expanded clones.

abundance: once
j_gene: TRBJ2-5
v_gene: TRBV6-5
d_gene: TRBD1
CDR3nt: TGTGCCAGCAGCCGGGACAGGGCTGGGGAGACCCAGTACTTC
CDR3aa: CASSRDRAGETQYF

abundance: -
j_gene: TRBJ2-7
v_gene: TRBV19
d_gene: -
CDR3nt: TGTGCCAGTAGTATATCTGCCGGGGGTGCACAATACGAGCAGTACTTC
CDR3aa: CASSISAGGAQYEQYF

abundance: -
j_gene: TRBJ2-1
v_gene: TRBV19
d_gene: -
CDR3nt: TGTGCCAGTAGTATAGCAAATGAGCAGTTCTTC
CDR3aa: CASSIANEQFF

abundance: -
j_gene: TRBJ1-2
v_gene: TRBV27
d_gene: -
CDR3nt: TGTGCCAGCAGTTTATCTCGGGGGATTGATGGCTACACCTTC
CDR3aa: CASSLSRGIDGYTF

abundance: -
j_gene: TRBJ2-3
v_gene: TRBV10-2
d_gene: TRBD1
CDR3nt: TGCGCCACCAGCAGGGGGCGCGAAAATACGCAGTATTTT
CDR3aa: CATSRGRENTQYF

abundance: few
j_gene: TRBJ1-1
v_gene: TRBV27
d_gene: -
CDR3nt: TGTGCCAGCAGTTTCTCCGTTGATCGGTCGAGGACTGAAGCTTTCTTT
CDR3aa: CASSFSVDRSRTEAFF

abundance: -
j_gene: TRBJ1-2
v_gene: TRBV4-1
d_gene: TRBD1
CDR3nt: TGCGCCAGCAGCCAGCCCACAGGGGGCTATGGCTACACCTTC
CDR3aa: CASSQPTGGYGYTF

abundance: -
j_gene: TRBJ1-6
v_gene: TRBV3-1/TRBV3-2
d_gene: -
CDR3nt: TGTGCCAGCAGCCCGCCCCCCGGTTCACCCCTCCACTTT
CDR3aa: CASSPPPGSPLHF

abundance: few
j_gene: TRBJ1-1
v_gene: TRBV30
d_gene: -
CDR3nt: TGTGCCTGGAACAGGCCCTACGAAGAAGCTTTCTTT
CDR3aa: CAWNRPYEEAFF

abundance: -
j_gene: TRBJ1-1
v_gene: TRBV13
d_gene: -
CDR3nt: TGTGCCAGCAGCTTACTCACAGGGAATGAAGCTTTCTTT
CDR3aa: CASSLLTGNEAFF

abundance: -
j_gene: TRBJ2-5
v_gene: TRBV11-2
d_gene: -
CDR3nt: TGTGCCAGCAGCCCGGGACATGGGGAGACCCAGTACTTC
CDR3aa: CASSPGHGETQYF

abundance: -
j_gene: TRBJ1-5
v_gene: TRBV10-3
d_gene: TRBD1
CDR3nt: TGTGCCATCAGTGAGCGGGACAGGGGAGGCAATCAGCCCCAGCATTTT
CDR3aa: CAISERDRGGNQPQHF

abundance: once
j_gene: TRBJ1-3
v_gene: TRBV11-2
d_gene: -
CDR3nt: TGTGCCAGCAGCTTAGATGACGCAGGGTTTGGAAACACCATATATTTT
CDR3aa: CASSLDDAGFGNTIYF

abundance: -
j_gene: TRBJ1-1
v_gene: TRBV7-2
d_gene: -
CDR3nt: TGTGCCAGCAGCTCCAGGGGTGTCACTGAAGCTTTCTTT
CDR3aa: CASSSRGVTEAFF

abundance: few
j_gene: TRBJ2-2
v_gene: TRBV5-6
d_gene: -
CDR3nt: TGTGCCAGCAGCTTGGGGGGGCACACCGGGGAGCTGTTTTTT
CDR3aa: CASSLGGHTGELFF

abundance: few
j_gene: TRBJ1-4
v_gene: TRBV2
d_gene: -
CDR3nt: TGTGCCAGCAGTGAGACGGGGGGGGTCCCTCCTGAAAAACTGTTTTTT
CDR3aa: CASSETGGVPPEKLFF

abundance: -
j_gene: TRBJ1-6
v_gene: TRBV5-5
d_gene: TRBD1
CDR3nt: TGTGCCAGCAGCGGGGACAGGGGCTATAATTCACCCCTCCACTTT
CDR3aa: CASSGDRGYNSPLHF

abundance: -
j_gene: TRBJ1-2
v_gene: TRBV6-5
d_gene: TRBD1
CDR3nt: TGTGCCAGCAGTCGGGACAGTAACTATGGCTACACCTTC
CDR3aa: CASSRDSNYGYTF

abundance: -
j_gene: TRBJ1-1
v_gene: TRBV19
d_gene: TRBD1
CDR3nt: TGTGCCAGTAGTGGAGGGACAGTCCAGGGCATGAACACTGAAGCTTTCTTT
CDR3aa: CASSGGTVQGMNTEAFF

abundance: -
j_gene: TRBJ1-2
v_gene: TRBV3-1/TRBV3-2
d_gene: -
CDR3nt: TGTGCCAGCAGCCAAGACGGGGGGCAGAACTATGGCTACACCTTC
CDR3aa: CASSQDGGQNYGYTF

abundance: -
j_gene: TRBJ1-3
v_gene: TRBV19
d_gene: -
CDR3nt: TGTGCCAGTAGTATGAGTTTAACCGTTGGAAACACCATATATTTT
CDR3aa: CASSMSLTVGNTIYF

abundance: -
j_gene: TRBJ2-3
v_gene: TRBV6-5
d_gene: TRBD1
CDR3nt: TGTGCCAGCAGTCAAATTCAACAGGGGGGACATAAGTATTTT
CDR3aa: CASSQIQQGGHKYF

abundance: -
j_gene: TRBJ1-1
v_gene: TRBV9
d_gene: TRBD1
CDR3nt: TGTGCCAGCAGCGTAGGGCAGGGGGACGTTGAAGCTTTCTTT
CDR3aa: CASSVGQGDVEAFF

abundance: -
j_gene: TRBJ1-5
v_gene: TRBV6-5
d_gene: -
CDR3nt: TGTGCCAGCAGGTTCGCGGGGAATCAGCCCCAGCATTTT
CDR3aa: CASRFAGNQPQHF

abundance: few
j_gene: TRBJ1-1
v_gene: TRBV25-1
d_gene: -
CDR3nt: TGTGCCAGCAGTGATGATTTAGTGAACACTGAAGCTTTCTTT
CDR3aa: CASSDDLVNTEAFF

abundance: -
j_gene: TRBJ1-1
v_gene: TRBV29-1
d_gene: -
CDR3nt: TGCAGCGTTGAACTGATGGGAGGGGGTGACACTGAAGCTTTCTTT
CDR3aa: CSVELMGGGDTEAFF

abundance: -
j_gene: TRBJ1-1
v_gene: TRBV7-8
d_gene: TRBD1
CDR3nt: TGTGCCAGCAGACTCACGACAGGGGGCACTGAAGCTTTCTTT
CDR3aa: CASRLTTGGTEAFF

abundance: -
j_gene: TRBJ1-1
v_gene: TRBV6-5
d_gene: TRBD1
CDR3nt: TGTGCCAGCAGTTTACAACGGACAGGCGGCGTTGAAGCTTTCTTT
CDR3aa: CASSLQRTGGVEAFF

abundance: -
j_gene: TRBJ1-2
v_gene: TRBV9
d_gene: -
CDR3nt: TGTGCCAGCAGCGGAGGTCGGACGGGATACCTCTATGGCTACACCTTC
CDR3aa: CASSGGRTGYLYGYTF

abundance: few
j_gene: TRBJ1-3
v_gene: TRBV27
d_gene: -
CDR3nt: TGTGCCAGCAGTTTTGGAGGCGGCTCTGGAAACACCATATATTTT
CDR3aa: CASSFGGGSGNTIYF

abundance: few
j_gene: TRBJ2-1
v_gene: TRBV1
d_gene: -
CDR3nt: TGCACCAGCAGCCAAGATGGACTAGCGGGGGCCAATGAGCAGTTCTTC
CDR3aa: CTSSQDGLAGANEQFF